The clone carrying this T cell receptor (beta chain) showed up just a few times. What it binds is unknown. Other DNA sequences in the sample encode the same CDR3. The data were obtained in a study of beta chain features in type 1 diabetes. Across the whole study: Examination covered roughly 100,000,000 sorted cells spanning all samples. Study outcomes and limitations: The VDJ junctions of type 1 diabetes patients carried fewer insertions and more deletions. Moderate but significant shortening of TCRB CDR3s was recorded in all four CD4+ subsets from Type 1 diabetes patients. High TCR expression in some cells could lead to their over-representation in cDNA sequencing.

The CDR3 contains 12 residues. The germline V gene has CDR1 SGHRS and CDR2 YFSETQ. Trimming removed 0 bases from V and 5 bases from J, with 5 bases in between. All of the isolated RNA was reverse transcribed, so expressed TCRB transcripts were sequenced. Naive, central memory and regulatory T cell samples averaged roughly 3.6 million immunoSEQ reads each. Here immunoSEQ multiplex PCR was the method, and the copy in TCRdb shows in-frame clones only, minus some. The repertoire holds around 650,000 clones, with 12% as singletons. The sequence came from a man between 25 and 39 years old with type 1 diabetes. V gene TRBV5-1 combines with J gene TRBJ2-5; unclear D gene. The sequenced material came from naive CD4+ T cells from blood. CDR3 nucleotide sequence: TGCGCCAGCAGCTTGGCTGGGGAGACCCAGTACTTC. Encoded protein: CASSLAGETQYF. The whole variable domain, filled in from reference TRBV5-1 and TRBJ2-5, reads KAGVTQTPRYLIKTRGQQVTLSCSPISGHRSVSWYQQTPGQGLQFLFEYFSETQRNKGNFPGRFSGRQFSNSRSEMNVSTLELGDSALYLCASSLAGETQYFGPGTRLLVL.